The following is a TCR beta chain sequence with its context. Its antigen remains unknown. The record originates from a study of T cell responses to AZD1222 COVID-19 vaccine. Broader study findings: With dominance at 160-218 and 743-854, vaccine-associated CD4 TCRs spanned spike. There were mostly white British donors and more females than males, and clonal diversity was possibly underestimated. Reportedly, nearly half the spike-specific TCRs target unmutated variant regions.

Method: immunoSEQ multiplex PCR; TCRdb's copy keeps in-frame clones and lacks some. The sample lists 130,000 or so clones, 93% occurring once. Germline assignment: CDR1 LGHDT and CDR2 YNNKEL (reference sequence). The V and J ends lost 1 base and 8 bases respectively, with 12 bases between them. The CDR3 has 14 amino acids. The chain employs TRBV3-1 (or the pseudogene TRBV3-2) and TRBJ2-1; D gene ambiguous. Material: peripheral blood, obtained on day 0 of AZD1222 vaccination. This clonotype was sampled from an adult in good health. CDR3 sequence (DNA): TGTGCCAGCAGCCAAGGTTTAAGTTTCTATGAGCAGTTCTTC. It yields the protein CASSQGLSFYEQFF.